Below are 14 T cell receptor beta chains sequenced from a single sample in a study of response to subunit inactivated influenza vaccine. TCRdb processed the RT-PCR reads anew with MiXCR; each CDR3 protein has one entry. This table has about 780,000 distinct CDR3 sequences, around 20% appearing once. The material sequenced was PBMCs from blood, taken around 5 days after vaccination. Receptors were obtained from a man in his fifties or sixties who received an inactivated influenza vaccine.

There are a few counts of this clonotype. The chain has TRBV12-3 or TRBV12-4 and TRBJ1-2; 7 bases are shared with TRBD1. The CDR3 extends over 15 amino acids. Trimming cost V 6 bases and J 5 bases; bases outside gene matches: 12. CDR3 region: CASSFGRGLMYGYTF. The CDR3 nucleotides read TGTGCCAGCAGCTTCGGCAGGGGGTTAATGTATGGCTACACCTTC.

This clonotype was counted a few times. The CDR3 DNA reads as TGTGCCAGCAGCCCCAGACTAGCGGGGTACCAAGAGACCCAGTACTTC. Amino acid sequence: CASSPRLAGYQETQYF. The rearrangement uses TRBV28 and TRBJ2-5; 11 bases align to TRBD2. V shed 6 bases, J shed 0 bases, and the junction held 6 bases outside the gene matches. The CDR3 totals 16 residues. Germline V gives CDR1 MDHEN, CDR2 SYDVKM.

This clonotype was found many times. The chain recombines TRBV12-3 or TRBV12-4 with TRBJ2-3; D possibly corresponds to TRBD2 (5 bases). This CDR3 is 14 amino acids long. V shed 4 bases and J shed 7 bases, with 15 bases lying between them. CDR3 DNA: TGTGCCAGCAGTTCCCCTGGACTCCCGAATACGCAGTATTTT. It encodes CASSSPGLPNTQYF.

The chain couples TRBV2 to TRBJ2-2, with 9 bases that match TRBD1. Germline V CDR1 and CDR2: SNHLY, FYNNEI. The J segment lost 4 bases and the V segment lost 7 bases, leaving 7 bases of the junction unmatched. This CDR3 has 15 residues. The CDR3 sequence is CASIIGQGSTGELFF. The CDR3 bases are TGTGCCAGCATCATCGGACAGGGGTCCACCGGGGAGCTGTTTTTT.

In its sample, this clonotype was seen a few times. The chain has TRBV20-1 and TRBJ1-1; the match to TRBD1 covers 8 bases. The germline V gene has CDR1 DFQATT and CDR2 SNEGSKA (reference sequence). The CDR3 loop spans 15 amino acids. Trimming cost V 4 bases and J 1 base; bases outside gene matches: 8. The CDR3 region has the DNA TGCAGTGCTAAGCAGGGGGCTGTACGGAACACTGAAGCTTTCTTT. Protein: CSAKQGAVRNTEAFF.

This clonotype was observed a handful of times. V is TRBV15 and J is TRBJ2-1; a possible D gene is TRBD1 (5 bases). Between the trimmed V and J ends, which lost 0 bases and 8 bases, there was a span of 8 bases. CDR1 and CDR2 (germline): LNHNV, YYDKDF (reference sequence). CDR3 length equals 13 residues. The CDR3 DNA is TGTGCCACCAGCAGAGATCCCAGGGATGAGCAGTTCTTC. This codes for CATSRDPRDEQFF.

This clonotype was found many times. The V and J genes are TRBV29-1 and TRBJ2-5; D is uncertain. Germline assignment: CDR1 SQVTM and CDR2 ANQGSEA. This CDR3 is 12 amino acids long. V was cut by 6 bases and J by 2 bases, with 10 bases left in between. DNA for the CDR3: TGCAGCGTCCGGACCACACAAGAGACCCAGTACTTC. It yields the protein CSVRTTQETQYF.

The V and J genes are TRBV7-9 and TRBJ2-2; maybe TRBD1 (6 bases). The CDR3 consists of 14 residues. CDR1 and CDR2 from the germline V gene are SEHNR and FQNEAQ (reference sequence). The ends were cut back, 5 bases at V and 4 bases at J, with 11 bases in the middle. CDR3 bases: TGTGCCAGCAGCCTTCGACAGGTCACCGGGGAGCTGTTTTTT. Protein sequence: CASSLRQVTGELFF.

This clonotype was seen a few times. The genes are TRBV6-1 and TRBJ2-5; D call uncertain. CDR3 length equals 15 residues. Between the trimmed V and J ends, which lost 2 bases and 1 base, there was a span of 11 bases. Germline loops: CDR1 MNHNS, CDR2 SASEGT. The CDR3 DNA follows: TGTGCCAGCAGTGAACTGGACGGAAGCCAAGAGACCCAGTACTTC. Amino acids: CASSELDGSQETQYF.

The chain recombines TRBV7-2 with TRBJ2-7; the match to TRBD2 covers 7 bases. Per germline, CDR1 SGHTA and CDR2 FQGNSA. The CDR3 is 17 amino acids. Trimming at V came to 2 bases and at J to 1 base, leaving 11 bases not matched to a gene. The CDR3 DNA sequence: TGTGCCAGCAGCTTATTTTATTTTAGCGGGTTGTCCTACGAGCAGTACTTC. As protein: CASSLFYFSGLSYEQYF. Supplemented by reference TRBV7-2 and TRBJ2-7, the full variable domain reads GAGVSQSPSNKVTEKGKDVELRCDPISGHTALYWYRQSLGQGLEFLIYFQGNSAPDKSGLPSDRFSAERTGGSVSTLTIQRTQQEDSAVYLCASSLFYFSGLSYEQYFGPGTRLTVT.

This sequence joins TRBV7-6 and TRBJ2-2; 12 nucleotides align to TRBD2. Germline CDR1 reads SGHVS; CDR2 reads FNYEAQ. J gave up 5 bases and V 4 bases, and 11 bases lay outside the gene matches. The CDR3 is 18 amino acids. DNA of the CDR3: TGTGCCAGCAGCTCGTGGACTAGCGGGATAACCAGAACCGGGGAGCTGTTTTTT. Translation: CASSSWTSGITRTGELFF.

This clonotype was found a few times. The chain combines TRBV20-1 with TRBJ1-1, with TRBD1 matching over 7 bases. Germline lookup yields CDR1 DFQATT and CDR2 SNEGSKA (reference sequence). Trimming took 0 bases from V and 5 from J; bases not matched to a gene: 9. CDR3 length: 15 amino acids. CDR3 loop: CSARDFRGGRTEAFF. The CDR3 bases are TGCAGTGCTAGAGATTTCAGGGGGGGAAGGACTGAAGCTTTCTTT.

The V and J genes are TRBV4-3 and TRBJ2-1, with TRBD1 matching 7 bases. The germline V gene has CDR1 LGHNA and CDR2 YSLEER. The CDR3 spans 18 residues. Trimming cost V 1 base and J 8 bases; bases outside gene matches: 17. The CDR3 DNA reads as TGCGCCAGCAGCCAAGTTCCACCAAAGACAGGGTGGGAAGATGAGCAGTTCTTC. Its protein product is CASSQVPPKTGWEDEQFF.

The table lists this clonotype with a few counts. The J gene is TRBJ2-7, the V gene TRBV20-1; maybe TRBD1 (6 bases). Germline V gives CDR1 DFQATT, CDR2 SNEGSKA (reference sequence). The CDR3 contains 14 residues. The V and J ends lost 6 bases and 2 bases respectively, with 17 bases between them. For the CDR3, the DNA is TGCAGTGCCTTGGGACAACTCGACGCCTACGAGCAGTACTTC. Amino acid sequence: CSALGQLDAYEQYF.